The clone carrying this T cell receptor beta chain was picked up one time. TCRdb's table, derived via immunoSEQ multiplex PCR, lists solely in-frame clones and lacks some. This table holds approximately 150,000 clones, about 80% found once. Germline values: CDR1 GTSNPN, CDR2 SVGIG (reference sequence). CDR3 length: 17 amino acids. The V gene end was trimmed by 3 bases and the J gene end by 7 bases; junction bases not matched to a gene: 19. The sample comes from a study of blood T cell repertoires in COVID-19. Study background: Researchers got acute and convalescent COVID-19 samples from the United States, Italy and Spain.

The origin of this receptor is a man between 70 and 80 years old who had recovered from COVID-19. The chain carries TRBV30 and TRBJ2-7, with 9 positions matching TRBD1. Source material: peripheral blood. In nucleotides, the CDR3 is TGTGCCTGGAGGGGGGCCCCCTTCGGGACAGGGTCCTCAGAGCAGTACTTC. Translating it yields CAWRGAPFGTGSSEQYF.